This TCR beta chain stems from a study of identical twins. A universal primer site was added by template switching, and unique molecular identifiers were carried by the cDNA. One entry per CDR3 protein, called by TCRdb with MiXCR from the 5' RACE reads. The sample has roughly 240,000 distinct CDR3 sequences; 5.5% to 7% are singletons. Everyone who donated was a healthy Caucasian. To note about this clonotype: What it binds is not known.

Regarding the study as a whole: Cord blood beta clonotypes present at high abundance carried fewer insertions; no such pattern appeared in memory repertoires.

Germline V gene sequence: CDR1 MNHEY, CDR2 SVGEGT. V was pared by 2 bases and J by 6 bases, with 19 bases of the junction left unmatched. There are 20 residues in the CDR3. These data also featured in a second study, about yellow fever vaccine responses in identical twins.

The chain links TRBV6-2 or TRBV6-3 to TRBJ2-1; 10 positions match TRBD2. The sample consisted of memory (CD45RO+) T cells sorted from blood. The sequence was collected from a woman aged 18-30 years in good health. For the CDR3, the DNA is TGTGCCAGCAGTTACCGTGGCGTGAGTAGTGCTAGCGGGAGTATCAATGAGCAGTTCTTC. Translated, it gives CASSYRGVSSASGSINEQFF.